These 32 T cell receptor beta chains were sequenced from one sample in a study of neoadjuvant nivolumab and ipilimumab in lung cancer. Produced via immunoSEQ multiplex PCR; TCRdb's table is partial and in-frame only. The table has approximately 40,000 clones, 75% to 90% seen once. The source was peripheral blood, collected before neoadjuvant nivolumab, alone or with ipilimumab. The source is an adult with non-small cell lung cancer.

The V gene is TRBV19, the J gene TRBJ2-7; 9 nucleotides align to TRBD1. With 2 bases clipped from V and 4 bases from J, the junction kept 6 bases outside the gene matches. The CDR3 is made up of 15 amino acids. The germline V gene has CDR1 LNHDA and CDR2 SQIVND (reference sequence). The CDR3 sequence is CASSISDRGGYEQYF. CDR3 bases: TGTGCCAGTAGTATATCGGACAGGGGCGGGTACGAGCAGTACTTC.

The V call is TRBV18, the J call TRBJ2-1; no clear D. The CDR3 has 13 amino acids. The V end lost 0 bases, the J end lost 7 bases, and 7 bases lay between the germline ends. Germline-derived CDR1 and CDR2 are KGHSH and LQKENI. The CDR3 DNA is TGTGCCAGCTCACCACCGGAACGGAATGAGCAGTTCTTC. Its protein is CASSPPERNEQFF. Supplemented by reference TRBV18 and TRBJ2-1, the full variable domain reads NAGVMQNPRHLVRRRGQEARLRCSPMKGHSHVYWYRQLPEEGLKFMVYLQKENIIDESGMPKERFSAEFPKEGPSILRIQQVVRGDSAAYFCASSPPERNEQFFGPGTRLTVL.

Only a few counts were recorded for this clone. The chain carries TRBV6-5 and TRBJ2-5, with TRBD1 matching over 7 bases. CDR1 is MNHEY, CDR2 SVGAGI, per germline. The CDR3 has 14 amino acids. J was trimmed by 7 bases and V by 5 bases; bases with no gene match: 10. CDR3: CASSAATGDGTQYF. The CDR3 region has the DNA TGTGCCAGCAGTGCCGCCACAGGGGACGGGACCCAGTACTTC.

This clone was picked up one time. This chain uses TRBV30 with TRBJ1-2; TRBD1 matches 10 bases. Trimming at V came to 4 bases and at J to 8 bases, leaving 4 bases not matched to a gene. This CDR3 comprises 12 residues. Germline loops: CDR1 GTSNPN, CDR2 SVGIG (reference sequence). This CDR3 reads CAWTRDRGGYTF. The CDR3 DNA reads TGTGCCTGGACTCGGGACAGGGGAGGCTACACCTTC. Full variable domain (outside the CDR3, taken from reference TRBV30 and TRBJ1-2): SQTIHQWPATLVQPVGSPLSLECTVEGTSNPNLYWYRQAAGRGLQLLFYSVGIGQISSEVPQNLSASRPQDRQFILSSKKLLLSDSGFYLCAWTRDRGGYTFGSGTRLTVV.

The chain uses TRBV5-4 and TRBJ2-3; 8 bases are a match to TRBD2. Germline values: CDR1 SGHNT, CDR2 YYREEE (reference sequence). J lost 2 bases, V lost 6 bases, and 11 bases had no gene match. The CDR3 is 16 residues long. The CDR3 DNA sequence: TGTGCCAGCACCAAGCCGGGACTAGGAAACACAGATACGCAGTATTTT. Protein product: CASTKPGLGNTDTQYF.

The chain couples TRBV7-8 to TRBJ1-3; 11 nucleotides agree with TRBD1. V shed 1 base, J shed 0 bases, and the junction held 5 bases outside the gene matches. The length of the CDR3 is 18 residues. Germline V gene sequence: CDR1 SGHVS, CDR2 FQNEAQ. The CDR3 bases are TGTGCCAGCAGCTTAGAACCCGGGACAGGGGGCTCTGGAAACACCATATATTTT. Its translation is CASSLEPGTGGSGNTIYF.

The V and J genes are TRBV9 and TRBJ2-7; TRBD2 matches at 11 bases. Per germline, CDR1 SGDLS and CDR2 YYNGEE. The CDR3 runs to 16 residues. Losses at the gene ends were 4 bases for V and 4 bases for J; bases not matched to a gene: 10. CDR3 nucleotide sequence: TGTGCCAGCAGCTTCCAGACTAGCGGGACCGTATACGAGCAGTACTTC. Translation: CASSFQTSGTVYEQYF.

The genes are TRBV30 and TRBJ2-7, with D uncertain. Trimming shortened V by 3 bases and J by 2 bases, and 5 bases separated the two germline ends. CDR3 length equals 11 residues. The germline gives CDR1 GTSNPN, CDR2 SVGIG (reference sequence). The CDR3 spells CAWRSAYEQYF. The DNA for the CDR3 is TGTGCCTGGAGGAGCGCCTACGAGCAGTACTTC. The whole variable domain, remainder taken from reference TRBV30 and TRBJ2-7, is SQTIHQWPATLVQPVGSPLSLECTVEGTSNPNLYWYRQAAGRGLQLLFYSVGIGQISSEVPQNLSASRPQDRQFILSSKKLLLSDSGFYLCAWRSAYEQYFGPGTRLTVT.

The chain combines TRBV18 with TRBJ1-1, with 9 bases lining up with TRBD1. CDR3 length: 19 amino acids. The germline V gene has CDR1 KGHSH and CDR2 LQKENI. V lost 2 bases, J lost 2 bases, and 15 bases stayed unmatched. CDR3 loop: CASSPTQIQGANDNTEAFF. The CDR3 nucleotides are TGTGCCAGCTCACCAACCCAGATACAGGGGGCCAATGACAACACTGAAGCTTTCTTT.

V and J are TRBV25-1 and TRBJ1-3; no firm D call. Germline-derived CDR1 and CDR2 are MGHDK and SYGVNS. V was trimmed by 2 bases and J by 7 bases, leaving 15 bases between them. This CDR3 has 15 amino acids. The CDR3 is CASSEVSHSGNTIYF. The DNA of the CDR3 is TGTGCCAGCAGTGAAGTCTCTCATAGCGGGAACACCATATATTTT. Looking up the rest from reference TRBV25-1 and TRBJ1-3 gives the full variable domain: EADIYQTPRYLVIGTGKKITLECSQTMGHDKMYWYQQDPGMELHLIHYSYGVNSTEKGDLSSESTVSRIRTEHFPLTLESARPSHTSQYLCASSEVSHSGNTIYFGEGSWLTVV.

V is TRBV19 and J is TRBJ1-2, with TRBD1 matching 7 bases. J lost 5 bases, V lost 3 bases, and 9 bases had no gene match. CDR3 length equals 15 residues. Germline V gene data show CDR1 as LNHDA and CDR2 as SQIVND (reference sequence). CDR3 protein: CASSMSRGQMYGYTF. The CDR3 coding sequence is TGTGCCAGTAGTATGTCCAGGGGACAGATGTATGGCTACACCTTC.

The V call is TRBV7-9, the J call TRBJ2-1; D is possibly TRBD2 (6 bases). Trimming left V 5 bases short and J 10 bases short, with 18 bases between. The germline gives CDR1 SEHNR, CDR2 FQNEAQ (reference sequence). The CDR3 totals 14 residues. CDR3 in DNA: TGTGCCAGCAGCACCGAGACTAGGGCTGGCGAGCAGTTCTTC. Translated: CASSTETRAGEQFF.

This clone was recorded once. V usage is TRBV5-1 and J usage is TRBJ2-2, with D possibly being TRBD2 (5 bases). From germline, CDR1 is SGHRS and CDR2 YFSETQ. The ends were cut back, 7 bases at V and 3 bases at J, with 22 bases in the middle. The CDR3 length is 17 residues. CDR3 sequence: CASGRAGYGLDTGELFF. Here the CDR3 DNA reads TGCGCCAGCGGGAGAGCCGGGTATGGGCTAGACACCGGGGAGCTGTTTTTT.

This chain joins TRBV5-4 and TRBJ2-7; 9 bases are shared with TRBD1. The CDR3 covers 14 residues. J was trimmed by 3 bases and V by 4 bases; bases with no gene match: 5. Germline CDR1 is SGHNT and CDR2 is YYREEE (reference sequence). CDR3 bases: TGTGCCAGCAGCCCGGGACAGGGTCTCTACGAGCAGTACTTC. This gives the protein CASSPGQGLYEQYF.

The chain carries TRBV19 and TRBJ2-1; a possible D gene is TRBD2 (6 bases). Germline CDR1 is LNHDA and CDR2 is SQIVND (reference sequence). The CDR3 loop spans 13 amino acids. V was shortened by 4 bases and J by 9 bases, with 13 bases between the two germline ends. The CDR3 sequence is CASSSVNGGEQFF. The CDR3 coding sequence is TGTGCCAGTAGTAGCGTCAACGGGGGTGAGCAGTTCTTC.

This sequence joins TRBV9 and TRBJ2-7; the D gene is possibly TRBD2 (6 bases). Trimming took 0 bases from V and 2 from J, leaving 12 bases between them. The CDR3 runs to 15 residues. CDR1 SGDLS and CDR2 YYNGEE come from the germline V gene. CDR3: CASSVAPSEAYEQYF. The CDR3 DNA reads TGTGCCAGCAGCGTAGCTCCTAGCGAAGCCTACGAGCAGTACTTC. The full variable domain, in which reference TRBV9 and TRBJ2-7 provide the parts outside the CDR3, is DSGVTQTPKHLITATGQRVTLRCSPRSGDLSVYWYQQSLDQGLQFLIQYYNGEERAKGNILERFSAQQFPDLHSELNLSSLELGDSALYFCASSVAPSEAYEQYFGPGTRLTVT.

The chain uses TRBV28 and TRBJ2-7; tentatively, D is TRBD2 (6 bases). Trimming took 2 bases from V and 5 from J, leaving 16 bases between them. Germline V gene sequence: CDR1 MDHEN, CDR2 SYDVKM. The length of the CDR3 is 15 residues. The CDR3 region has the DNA TGTGCCAGCAGTTTAGGAGGGGTTGGGAAAAACGAGCAGTACTTC. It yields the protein CASSLGGVGKNEQYF.

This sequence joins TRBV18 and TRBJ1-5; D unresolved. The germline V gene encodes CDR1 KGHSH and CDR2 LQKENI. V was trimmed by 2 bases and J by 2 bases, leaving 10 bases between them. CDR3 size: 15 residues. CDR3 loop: CASSPGGEGNQPQHF. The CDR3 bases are TGTGCCAGCTCACCAGGCGGAGAAGGCAATCAGCCCCAGCATTTT.

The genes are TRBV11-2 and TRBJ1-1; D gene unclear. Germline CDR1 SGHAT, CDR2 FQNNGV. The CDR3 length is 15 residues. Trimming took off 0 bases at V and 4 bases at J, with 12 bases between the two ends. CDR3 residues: CASSLEGRGFTEAFF. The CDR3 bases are TGTGCCAGCAGCTTAGAGGGTCGTGGGTTCACTGAAGCTTTCTTT.

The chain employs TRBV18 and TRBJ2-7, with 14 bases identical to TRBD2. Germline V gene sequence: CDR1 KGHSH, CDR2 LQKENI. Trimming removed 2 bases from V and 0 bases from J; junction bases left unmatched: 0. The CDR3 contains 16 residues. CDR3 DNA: TGTGCCAGCTCACCAGGGACTAGCGGGAGCTCCTACGAGCAGTACTTC. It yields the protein CASSPGTSGSSYEQYF.

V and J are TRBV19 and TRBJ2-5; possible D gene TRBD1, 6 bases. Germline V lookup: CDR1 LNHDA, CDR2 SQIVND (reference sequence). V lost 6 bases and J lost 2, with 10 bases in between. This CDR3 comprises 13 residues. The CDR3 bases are TGTGCCAGTAGCTCACAGGGTCAAGAGACCCAGTACTTC. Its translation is CASSSQGQETQYF.

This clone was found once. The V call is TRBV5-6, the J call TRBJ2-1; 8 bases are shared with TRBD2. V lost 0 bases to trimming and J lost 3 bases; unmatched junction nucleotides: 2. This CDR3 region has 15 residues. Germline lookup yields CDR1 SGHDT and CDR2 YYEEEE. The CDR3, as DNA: TGTGCCAGCAGCTTGGGACTAGCGTTCTACAATGAGCAGTTCTTC. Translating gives CASSLGLAFYNEQFF.

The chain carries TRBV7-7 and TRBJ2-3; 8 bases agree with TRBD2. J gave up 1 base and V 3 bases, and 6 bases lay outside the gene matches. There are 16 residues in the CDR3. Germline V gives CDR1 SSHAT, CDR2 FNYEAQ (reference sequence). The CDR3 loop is CASSLGDGRGTDTQYF. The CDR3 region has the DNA TGTGCCAGCAGCTTGGGTGACGGGAGGGGCACAGATACGCAGTATTTT.

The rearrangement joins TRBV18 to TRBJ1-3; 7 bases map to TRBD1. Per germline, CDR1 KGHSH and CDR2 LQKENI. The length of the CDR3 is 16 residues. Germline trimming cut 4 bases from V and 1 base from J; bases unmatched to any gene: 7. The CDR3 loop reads CASSRDSLLSGNTIYF. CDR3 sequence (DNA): TGTGCCAGCTCACGGGACAGCCTTTTGTCTGGAAACACCATATATTTT. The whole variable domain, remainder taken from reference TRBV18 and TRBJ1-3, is NAGVMQNPRHLVRRRGQEARLRCSPMKGHSHVYWYRQLPEEGLKFMVYLQKENIIDESGMPKERFSAEFPKEGPSILRIQQVVRGDSAAYFCASSRDSLLSGNTIYFGEGSWLTVV.

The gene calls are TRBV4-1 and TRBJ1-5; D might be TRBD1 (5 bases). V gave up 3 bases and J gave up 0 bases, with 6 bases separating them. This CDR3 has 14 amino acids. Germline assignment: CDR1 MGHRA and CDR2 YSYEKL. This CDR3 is CASSQGPSNQPQHF. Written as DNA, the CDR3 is TGCGCCAGCAGCCAGGGACCTAGCAATCAGCCCCAGCATTTT.

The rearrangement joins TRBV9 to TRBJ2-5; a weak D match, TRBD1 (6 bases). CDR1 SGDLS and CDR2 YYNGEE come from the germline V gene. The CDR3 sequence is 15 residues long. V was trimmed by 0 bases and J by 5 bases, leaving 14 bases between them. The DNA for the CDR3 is TGTGCCAGCAGCGTAGAACAGGGACGCCCGGAGACCCAGTACTTC. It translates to CASSVEQGRPETQYF.

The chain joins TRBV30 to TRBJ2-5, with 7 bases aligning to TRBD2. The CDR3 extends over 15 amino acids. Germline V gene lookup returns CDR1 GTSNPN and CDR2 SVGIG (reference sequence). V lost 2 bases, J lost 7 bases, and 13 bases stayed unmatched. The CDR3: CAWSRREVLGVTQYF. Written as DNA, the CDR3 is TGTGCCTGGAGTCGTCGGGAGGTCCTTGGAGTGACCCAGTACTTC.

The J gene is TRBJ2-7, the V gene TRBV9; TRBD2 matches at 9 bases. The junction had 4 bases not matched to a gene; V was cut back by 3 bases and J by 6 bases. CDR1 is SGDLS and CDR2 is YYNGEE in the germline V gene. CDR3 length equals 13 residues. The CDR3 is CASSARLAAEQYF. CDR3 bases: TGTGCCAGCAGCGCGCGACTAGCGGCCGAGCAGTACTTC.

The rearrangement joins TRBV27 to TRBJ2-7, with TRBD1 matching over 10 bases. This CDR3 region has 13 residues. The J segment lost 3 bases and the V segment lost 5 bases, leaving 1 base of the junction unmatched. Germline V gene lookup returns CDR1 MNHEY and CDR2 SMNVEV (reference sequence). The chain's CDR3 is CASSRTGGYEQYF. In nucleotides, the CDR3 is TGTGCCAGCAGTCGGACAGGGGGCTACGAGCAGTACTTC.

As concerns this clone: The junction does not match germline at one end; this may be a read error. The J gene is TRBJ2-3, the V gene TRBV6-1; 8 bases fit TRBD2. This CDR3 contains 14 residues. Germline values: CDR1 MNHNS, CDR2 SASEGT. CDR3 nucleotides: TGTGCCAGCGGTGAGCGGGAGTTACCAGATACGCAGTATTTT. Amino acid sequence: CASGERELPDTQYF.

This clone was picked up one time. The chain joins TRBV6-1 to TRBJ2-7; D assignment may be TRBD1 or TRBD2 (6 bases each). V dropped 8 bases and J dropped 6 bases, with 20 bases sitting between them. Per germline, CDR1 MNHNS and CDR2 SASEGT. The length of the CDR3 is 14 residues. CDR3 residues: CASFLAGGLSEQYF. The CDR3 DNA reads TGTGCCAGCTTCCTAGCCGGGGGCCTAAGCGAGCAGTACTTC.

The CDR3: CASSPPSGNTGELFF. Here the CDR3 DNA reads TGTGCCAGCTCACCACCTTCCGGGAACACCGGGGAGCTGTTTTTT. The V call is TRBV18, the J call TRBJ2-2, with D unclear. Trimming pared 0 bases from V and 1 base from J, leaving 6 bases between. Germline V gives CDR1 KGHSH, CDR2 LQKENI. This CDR3 region has 15 residues.